This TCR beta chain was sequenced in a study of CD4 and CD8 cells across lung adenocarcinoma regions. V gave up 2 bases and J gave up 3 bases; unmatched junction bases: 2. Germline CDR1 ENHRY, CDR2 SYGVKD. CDR3 size: 15 residues. This clonotype has more than one count but fewer than ten. Samples came from patients with localized non-small cell lung adenocarcinoma. TCRdb itself ran the PCR reads through MiXCR, one entry per CDR3 protein. Among about 20,000 distinct CDR3 sequences listed, roughly 51% were seen once. The TCR sequence derives from a female donor with lung adenocarcinoma. The CD4 and CD8 labels of this study may be unreliable. The chain joins TRBV10-3 to TRBJ2-1; TRBD1 matches 9 bases. The source material was CD8+ T cells from the center of a lung tumor. CDR3 in DNA: TGTGCCATCAGTGAGGGACAGGGGATCTACAATGAGCAGTTCTTC. Its protein product is CAISEGQGIYNEQFF.